This is a list of T cell receptor beta chains from one sample in a study of response to subunit inactivated influenza vaccine. TCRdb processed the RT-PCR reads anew with MiXCR; each CDR3 protein has one entry. The data contain hundreds of thousands of distinct CDR3 sequences, about 11% of them seen just once; the ten biggest clones take up roughly 9.6%. These same data were also listed under a study on T cells expressing NK-cell markers.

Specimen: PBMCs from blood, collected on the day of vaccination. All receptors come from a man between 45 and 60 years old who received an inactivated influenza vaccine. The conserved cysteine and the conserved F or W are not part of the CDR3 here. The size field is filled for only some rows; it gives once, few, many or a size class.

TRBV24-1,many,TRBJ2-1,ATSASGESKQF
TRBV5-1,.,TRBJ2-5,ASSFTGTRSKTQY
TRBV3-1,few,TRBJ2-5,ASSQEGAGRETQY
TRBV14,many,TRBJ2-1,ASSAGARSSYNEQF
TRBV20-1,.,TRBJ1-5,SARVRDSLGPQH
TRBV20-1,.,TRBJ2-7,SAYLSGPRAYEQY
TRBV7-7,few,TRBJ2-2,ASSLLYRDGNTGELF
TRBV20-1,.,TRBJ2-7,SARGQVGPYEQY
TRBV7-3,few,TRBJ2-1,ASSLSGGLATDNEQF
TRBV5-1,few,TRBJ2-3,ASSFTGDTDTQY
TRBV9,few,TRBJ2-2,ASSVKFDTGELF
TRBV12-3/TRBV12-4,.,TRBJ1-5,ASTPGGTQPQH
TRBV4-3,.,TRBJ2-1,ASSQDWGQLYNEQF
TRBV20-1,.,TRBJ2-1,SATRGRGQF
TRBV2,many,TRBJ2-7,ASSFDSGLAGEGEQY
TRBV6-6,.,TRBJ2-7,ASSYPNSYEQY
TRBV19,.,TRBJ1-1,ASSMRGMEMNTEAF
TRBV12-3/TRBV12-4,.,TRBJ2-1,ASSLGLAGGDNEQF
TRBV20-1,many,TRBJ1-5,SARYPGQRNNQPQH
TRBV28,.,TRBJ2-7,ASSLFSAGFYEQY
TRBV29-1,.,TRBJ2-5,SVEFLDRFSETQY
TRBV7-9,.,TRBJ2-1,ASRVSGSYNEQF
TRBV15,.,TRBJ2-5,ATSRAREETQY
TRBV20-1,.,TRBJ2-1,SARGLAGGPIPLNEQF
TRBV7-8,many,TRBJ2-7,ASSESRGLSYEQY
TRBV20-1,few,TRBJ2-7,SARDPLSYEQY
TRBV5-1,.,TRBJ2-7,ASTRGWQGVYEQY
TRBV7-3,.,TRBJ2-2,ASSLTSGSFTGELF
TRBV21-1,.,TRBJ2-1,ASNPRWESSYNEQF
TRBV15,.,TRBJ2-5,ATSRDGRRAETQY
TRBV2,.,TRBJ2-5,ASSERFQETQY
TRBV7-2,few,TRBJ1-1,ASSFANRGGNTEAF
TRBV10-3,few,TRBJ2-7,AISESRREQY
TRBV3-1,.,TRBJ2-7,ASSPNSGSGYEQY
TRBV20-1,few,TRBJ1-1,SARQGVNTEAF
TRBV28,.,TRBJ2-7,ASSLRPGTGGYEQY
TRBV2,few,TRBJ2-1,ASRNGGRNYNEQF
TRBV3-1,.,TRBJ2-5,ASSPRFWDQETQY